This TCR beta chain was captured by sequencing in a study of OX40 agonist ivuxolimab in advanced cancers. For the study at large: Patients receiving dose escalation had hepatocellular carcinoma, melanoma, renal cell or head and neck cancer.

The CDR3 runs to 13 residues. Germline lookup yields CDR1 SGHNT and CDR2 YYREEE (reference sequence). Here immunoSEQ multiplex PCR was the method, and the copy in TCRdb shows in-frame clones only, minus some. The data contain under 55,000 clones, approximately 88% of them singletons. This clone was observed once. The chain links TRBV5-4 to TRBJ2-5; tentative D call: TRBD2 (6 bases). The closer fit of TRBJ2-7 to the DNA end suggests the J call may be wrong. The clonotype was recovered from an adult with an advanced solid tumor such as melanoma, head and neck, liver or kidney cancer. The specimen was CD4+ or CD8+ T cells sorted from blood, collected in a trial of the OX40 agonist ivuxolimab. Here the CDR3 DNA reads TGTGCCAGCTCAGATAGCGGAGCCTACGAGCAGTACTTC. Residues: CASSDSGAYEQYF.